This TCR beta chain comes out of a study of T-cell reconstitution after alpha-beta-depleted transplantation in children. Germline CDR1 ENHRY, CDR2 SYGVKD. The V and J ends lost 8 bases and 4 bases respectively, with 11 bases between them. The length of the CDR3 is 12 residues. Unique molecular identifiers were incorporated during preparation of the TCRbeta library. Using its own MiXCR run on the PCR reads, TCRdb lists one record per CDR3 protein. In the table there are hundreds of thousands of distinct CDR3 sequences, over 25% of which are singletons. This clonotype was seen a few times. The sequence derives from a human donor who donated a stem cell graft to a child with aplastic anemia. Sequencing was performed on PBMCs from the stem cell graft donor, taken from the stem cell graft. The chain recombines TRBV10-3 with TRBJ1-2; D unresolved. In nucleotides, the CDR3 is TGTGCCATCGGCGACGACCTCTATGGCTACACCTTC. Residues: CAIGDDLYGYTF.